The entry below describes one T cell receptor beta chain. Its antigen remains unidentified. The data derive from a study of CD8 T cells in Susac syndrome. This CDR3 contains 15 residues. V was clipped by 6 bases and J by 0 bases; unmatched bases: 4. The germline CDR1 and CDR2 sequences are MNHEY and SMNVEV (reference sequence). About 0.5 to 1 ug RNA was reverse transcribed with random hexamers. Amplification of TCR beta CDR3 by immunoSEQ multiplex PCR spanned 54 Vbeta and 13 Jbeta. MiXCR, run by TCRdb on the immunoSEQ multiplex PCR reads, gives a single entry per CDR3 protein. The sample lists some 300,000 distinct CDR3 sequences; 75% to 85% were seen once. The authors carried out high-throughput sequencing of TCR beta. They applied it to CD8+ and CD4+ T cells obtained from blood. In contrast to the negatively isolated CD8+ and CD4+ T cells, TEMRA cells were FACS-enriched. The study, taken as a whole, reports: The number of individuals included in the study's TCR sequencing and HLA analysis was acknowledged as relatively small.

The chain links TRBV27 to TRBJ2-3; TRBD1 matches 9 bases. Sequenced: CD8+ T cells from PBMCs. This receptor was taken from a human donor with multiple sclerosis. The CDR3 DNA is TGTGCCAGCAGCCAACAGGGGGCCAGCACAGATACGCAGTATTTT. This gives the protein CASSQQGASTDTQYF.